This is a list of T cell receptor beta chains from one sample in a study of long-term antiretroviral therapy in people with HIV. The data were produced by immunoSEQ multiplex PCR, yet TCRdb's version contains in-frame clones alone and is incomplete. This repertoire shows about 24,000 clones, about four fifths found once; its top ten account for approximately 6%. Material: unsorted PBMCs, obtained 4.4 years after starting antiretroviral therapy. The receptors stem from a man between 25 and 39 years old with HIV. The conserved cysteine and the conserved F or W are not part of the CDR3 here. The D gene is left open where the match is weak.

j_call d_call v_call cdr3_aa
TRBJ2-2 TRBD2 TRBV28 ASSFTSGLINTGELF
TRBJ2-3 . TRBV10-3 AIRPSGGTDTQY
TRBJ2-7 TRBD2 TRBV7-2 ASSPGTSGRSHEQY
TRBJ2-7 . TRBV6-5 ASRRSGQYYEQY
TRBJ2-7 TRBD2 TRBV19 ASSIGGRGAYEQY
TRBJ1-4 TRBD1 TRBV5-4 ASSLSPWDSRNEKLF
TRBJ2-7 . TRBV7-9 ASHTMNEQY
TRBJ2-1 TRBD1 TRBV27 ASSLSGTGANNEQF
TRBJ1-4 . TRBV4-3 ASSQDLKGGEKLF
TRBJ2-7 TRBD1 TRBV7-9 ASSLVGQGAVDEQY
TRBJ1-1 . TRBV5-1 ASSLDGGVAAF
TRBJ1-1 . TRBV27 ASSLSPGVVEAF
TRBJ2-4 TRBD2 TRBV25-1 ASSANLAGDSKNIQY
TRBJ1-1 TRBD1 TRBV5-1 ATSQGNQNTEAF
TRBJ2-2 TRBD1 TRBV5-4 ASSPGGQGRTGELF
TRBJ2-2 . TRBV9 ASSIPRDPNPGELF
TRBJ1-4 . TRBV2 ASGDTINEKLF
TRBJ1-2 . TRBV7-2 ASRVRDTNYGYT
TRBJ2-5 . TRBV28 ASSILGDRRGETQY
TRBJ2-3 TRBD2 TRBV19 ASRASGSATDTQY
TRBJ2-3 . TRBV4-3 ASSQDRTDTDTQY